The present T cell receptor (beta chain) was sequenced within a study of blood T cell repertoires in COVID-19. Across the whole study: Samples taken during acute and convalescent COVID-19 were collected in the United States, Italy and Spain. PBMCs, B-cell-depleted T cells, or T cells provided the cDNA or gDNA that made up the material.

In the study's own analysis: Quantification of nucleated cells was approximated via reference gene primer amplification. Data came from immunoSEQ multiplex PCR; TCRdb stores just in-frame clones and leaves some out. Clone size and the V and J calls come from that table; the DNA yielded D and trimming. The sample carries approximately 270,000 clones, 89% recorded once. Germline values: CDR1 GTSNPN, CDR2 SVGIG (reference sequence). The CDR3 totals 14 residues. The V and J ends lost 3 bases and 3 bases respectively, with 12 bases between them. The sequence was collected from a man between 45 and 60 years old with acute or convalescent COVID-19. The chain carries TRBV30 and TRBJ2-1; a weak D match, TRBD1 (6 bases). The sequencing input was peripheral blood. The CDR3 region has the DNA TGTGCCTGGAGAAGGACAGATTACTACAATGAGCAGTTCTTC. Residues: CAWRRTDYYNEQFF.